The source of this T cell receptor beta chain is a study of cytomegalovirus exposure and HLA in healthy donors. As for the study in general: An earlier analysis identified under 130 million unique TCR beta sequences in 170 million or so T cells.

V was clipped by 7 bases and J by 2 bases, with 12 bases between them. The germline gives CDR1 SGHVS, CDR2 FQNEAQ. This CDR3 has 14 amino acids. Broader study findings: Prior analysis indicated that the majority of TCR beta V segments exhibited productivity approximately 87% or approximately 30% of the time.

About this clone: Its antigen is not known.

13 Jbeta primers and 60 Vbeta primers were used for the PCR. This table comes from immunoSEQ multiplex PCR, and its TCRdb copy is limited to in-frame clones, with some not included. The sample's table shows around 74,000 clones. The specimen sequenced was PBMCs. This receptor was identified in a man aged 25 to 40 in good health and CMV-seronegative. The chain uses TRBV7-8 and TRBJ2-1, with D possibly being TRBD2 (6 bases). This chain's CDR3 is CASTWGDAYNEQFF. The CDR3 bases are TGTGCCAGCACCTGGGGGGACGCCTACAATGAGCAGTTCTTC.